These 15 T cell receptor beta chains were all obtained from the same sample, sequenced in a study of cytomegalovirus exposure and HLA in healthy donors. The PCR made use of 60 Vbeta and 13 Jbeta primers. Sequenced by immunoSEQ multiplex PCR; TCRdb stores in-frame clones only, minus some. Of roughly 100,000 clones in the sample, around 70% are singletons; the top ten hold roughly 3.2%. Sequenced sample: PBMCs. Every receptor here comes from a man aged 25 to 40 in good health and CMV-seronegative.

The V and J genes are TRBV2 and TRBJ1-4; no reliable D call. The CDR3 has 13 residues. Trimming removed 0 bases from V and 7 bases from J, with 6 bases in between. The germline V gene encodes CDR1 SNHLY and CDR2 FYNNEI. This chain's CDR3 is CASSEAGTEKLFF. DNA for the CDR3: TGTGCCAGCAGTGAAGCGGGCACTGAAAAACTGTTTTTT.

The CDR3 region is CASSLGDRDAIYF. DNA of the CDR3: TGTGCCAGCAGCTTGGGGGACAGGGATGCCATATATTTT. V gene TRBV7-6 combines with J gene TRBJ1-3; the match to TRBD1 covers 9 bases. V lost 3 bases to trimming and J lost 11 bases; unmatched junction nucleotides: 5. Germline V gene data show CDR1 as SGHVS and CDR2 as FNYEAQ. There are 13 residues in the CDR3.

This sequence joins TRBV19 and TRBJ2-5; weak D call: TRBD2 (6 bases). The J call may be in error: the DNA end matches TRBJ2-7 better. The CDR3 extends over 15 amino acids. CDR1 is LNHDA, CDR2 SQIVND, per germline (reference sequence). DNA of the CDR3: TGTGCCAGTAGTATAGGGCGGGGAATCTCCTACGAGCAGTACTTC. This codes for CASSIGRGISYEQYF.

The chain combines TRBV16 with TRBJ2-7, with unresolved D. CDR1 and CDR2 from the germline V gene are KGHSY and FQNENV. This CDR3 has 14 amino acids. The V gene lost 0 bases and the J gene lost 6 bases, with 12 bases spanning the gap. CDR3 protein: CASSQSGLEGEQYF. CDR3 sequence (DNA): TGTGCCAGCAGCCAATCTGGTCTAGAAGGCGAGCAGTACTTC.

In this sample, this clone turned up a few times. The chain uses TRBV6-5 and TRBJ2-2; the D gene is possibly TRBD2 (5 bases). The CDR3 contains 16 residues. Germline V lookup: CDR1 MNHEY, CDR2 SVGAGI. The germline V and J ends were trimmed by 2 bases and 4 bases, with 14 bases remaining between them. CDR3 DNA: TGTGCCAGCAGTTACCTCGTAGGGAGTCCCACCGGGGAGCTGTTTTTT. As protein: CASSYLVGSPTGELFF.

A word on this clone: A junction boundary mismatches the germline segment, possibly from a read error. The chain couples TRBV7-7 to TRBJ2-6; tentative D call: TRBD2 (6 bases). This CDR3 region has 17 residues. CDR1 is SSHAT and CDR2 is FNYEAQ in the germline V gene (reference sequence). CDR3 coding DNA: TGTGCTAGCAGCCCATTGCCGGGAGAAACTGGGGCCAACGGCCTGACTTTC. Amino acids: CASSPLPGETGANGLTF.

The J gene is TRBJ2-5, the V gene TRBV11-3, with 7 bases lining up with TRBD1. Germline assignment: CDR1 SGHNT and CDR2 YENEEA. The CDR3 contains 15 residues. The V and J ends lost 1 base and 4 bases, in that order; junction bases with no gene match: 6. CDR3 amino acids: CASSLARGRRETQYF. In DNA form, the CDR3 reads TGTGCCAGCAGCTTAGCGAGGGGGCGTAGAGAGACCCAGTACTTC.

The rearrangement uses TRBV6-5 and TRBJ1-5, with 7 bases aligning to TRBD1. V shed 5 bases and J 3 bases; nucleotides not matched to a gene: 4. This CDR3 has 14 amino acids. CDR1 and CDR2 (germline): MNHEY, SVGAGI. CDR3 sequence: CASSRTGPNQPQHF. The CDR3 coding sequence is TGTGCCAGCAGTCGGACAGGCCCCAATCAGCCCCAGCATTTT.

This clone was seen just once. This chain links TRBV6-5 with TRBJ2-7, with a tentative D call TRBD2 (5 bases). Trimming cost V 6 bases and J 0 bases, with 12 bases left between them. CDR3 length: 14 residues. CDR1 is MNHEY and CDR2 is SVGAGI in the germline V gene. The CDR3 loop reads CASRKGATSYEQYF. The CDR3 DNA is TGTGCCAGCAGAAAGGGAGCTACCTCCTACGAGCAGTACTTC.

This clone was seen only a few times. The V call is TRBV2, the J call TRBJ1-1, with TRBD1 matching 11 bases. The CDR3 contains 14 residues. Germline V gene lookup returns CDR1 SNHLY and CDR2 FYNNEI. The ends lost 6 bases at V and 6 bases at J; junction bases unmatched: 6. The chain's CDR3 is CASREGQGGPEAFF. The CDR3 region has the DNA TGTGCCAGCAGGGAGGGACAGGGGGGACCTGAAGCTTTCTTT.

V usage is TRBV14 and J usage is TRBJ2-2; 7 bases are a match to TRBD2. The germline CDR1 and CDR2 sequences are SGHDN and FVKESK. The CDR3 is made up of 18 amino acids. Trimming removed 0 bases from V and 5 bases from J; junction bases left unmatched: 12. The CDR3 DNA reads TGTGCCAGCAGCCAAGAGGGGGGGGGTCATCGAGATACCGGGGAGCTGTTTTTT. It specifies CASSQEGGGHRDTGELFF.

J is TRBJ2-7 and V is TRBV28; TRBD2 aligns across 11 bases. This CDR3 is 14 amino acids long. After removal of 6 bases from V and 5 bases from J, the junction contained 6 bases not matched to a gene. In germline, CDR1 is MDHEN, CDR2 SYDVKM. This CDR3 reads CASRTSGRTNEQYF. The CDR3 DNA sequence: TGTGCCAGCAGAACTAGCGGGAGAACTAACGAGCAGTACTTC.

This chain joins TRBV5-1 and TRBJ2-7, with TRBD1 identical over 8 bases. CDR3 length equals 15 residues. Germline CDR1 and CDR2: SGHRS and YFSETQ. V shed 0 bases, J shed 4 bases, and the junction held 6 bases outside the gene matches. Written as DNA, the CDR3 is TGCGCCAGCAGCTTGGGGACAGGGAAAGGGTACGAGCAGTACTTC. Amino acids: CASSLGTGKGYEQYF.

This chain joins TRBV11-1 and TRBJ2-7, with 8 bases matching TRBD2. This CDR3 contains 16 residues. J was trimmed by 4 bases and V by 0 bases; bases with no gene match: 8. Germline-derived CDR1 and CDR2 are SGHAT and FQDESV (reference sequence). The CDR3 DNA reads TGTGCCAGCAGCTTAGCCCCACTAGCGGAGGGGTACGAGCAGTACTTC. Translation: CASSLAPLAEGYEQYF.

This rearrangement joins TRBV28 to TRBJ2-7; D remains ambiguous. The germline CDR1 and CDR2 sequences are MDHEN and SYDVKM. CDR3 length: 15 amino acids. Trimming took off 6 bases at V and 3 bases at J, with 18 bases between the two ends. CDR3: CASRAAGSILYEQYF. CDR3 DNA sequence: TGTGCCAGCAGGGCCGCCGGGTCGATCCTCTACGAGCAGTACTTC.